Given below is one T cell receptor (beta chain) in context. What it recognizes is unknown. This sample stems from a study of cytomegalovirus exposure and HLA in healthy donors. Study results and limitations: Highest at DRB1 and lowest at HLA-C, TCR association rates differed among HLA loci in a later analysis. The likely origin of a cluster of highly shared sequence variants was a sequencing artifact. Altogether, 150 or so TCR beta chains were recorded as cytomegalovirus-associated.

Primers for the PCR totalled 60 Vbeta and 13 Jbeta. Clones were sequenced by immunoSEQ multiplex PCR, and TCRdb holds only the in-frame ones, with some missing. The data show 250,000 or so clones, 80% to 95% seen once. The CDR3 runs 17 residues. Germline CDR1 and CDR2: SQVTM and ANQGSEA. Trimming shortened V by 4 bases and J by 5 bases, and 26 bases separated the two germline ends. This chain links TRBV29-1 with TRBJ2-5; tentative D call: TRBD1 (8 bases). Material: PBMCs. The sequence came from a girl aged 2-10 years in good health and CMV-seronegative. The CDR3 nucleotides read TGCAGCGTTGCCCACAGGGGGGGCTCACTGACCAACGAGACCCAGTACTTC. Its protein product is CSVAHRGGSLTNETQYF.